Presented here are 11 T cell receptor beta chains from one specimen sequenced in a study of post-analysis software for immune sequencing data. Unique-molecular-identifier-tagged TCR beta cDNA libraries were used. A single record per CDR3 protein comes from TCRdb applying MiXCR to the PCR reads. The sample has roughly 430,000 distinct CDR3 sequences, over 30% seen once. General study results and limits: Controls showed lower frequencies than patients for five TRBV segments, and TRBV5-6, TRBV5-1 and TRBV20-1 were among these.

The antigens for these receptors are not known. The sample consisted of blood. These receptors originate from a girl between 2 and 10 years old with multiple sclerosis.

V gene TRBV7-9 combines with J gene TRBJ2-1; 9 bases line up with TRBD1. The CDR3 length is 15 residues. Germline CDR1 and CDR2: SEHNR and FQNEAQ (reference sequence). V dropped 2 bases and J dropped 7; count of bases not matched to a gene: 6. The CDR3 loop is CASSLIQGAKNEQFF. The CDR3 DNA reads as TGTGCCAGCAGCTTAATACAGGGGGCGAAGAATGAGCAGTTCTTC.

This clonotype was counted only a few times. This chain uses TRBV20-1 with TRBJ2-7; TRBD2 aligns across 13 bases. Germline V lookup: CDR1 DFQATT, CDR2 SNEGSKA (reference sequence). Trimming removed 1 base from V and 4 bases from J; junction bases left unmatched: 4. This CDR3 is built from 15 residues. CDR3 sequence reads: CSARVLLAGGYEQYF. The CDR3 coding sequence is TGCAGTGCTAGAGTTTTACTAGCGGGAGGGTACGAGCAGTACTTC.

This chain links TRBV4-1 with TRBJ2-7; D is tentatively TRBD1 or TRBD2 (5 bases each). V was cut by 1 base and J by 2 bases, with 15 bases left in between. CDR3 size: 16 residues. CDR1 and CDR2 from the germline V gene are MGHRA and YSYEKL. CDR3 nucleotides: TGCGCCAGCAGCCAAGGGCCCAAGGGACCCCCCTACGAGCAGTACTTC. Protein product: CASSQGPKGPPYEQYF.

The V call is TRBV6-1, the J call TRBJ2-1; D is unresolved. Trimming stripped 2 bases from V and 7 bases from J, with 12 bases between. This CDR3 comprises 14 residues. The germline gives CDR1 MNHNS, CDR2 SASEGT. CDR3 sequence: CASSELNVVNEQFF. The CDR3 DNA reads TGTGCCAGCAGTGAATTGAACGTCGTGAATGAGCAGTTCTTC.

V usage is TRBV7-2 and J usage is TRBJ2-7, with 7 bases identical to TRBD2. The V gene's germline CDR1 is SGHTA and CDR2 FQGNSA. Losses at the gene ends were 4 bases for V and 3 bases for J; bases not matched to a gene: 3. This CDR3 region has 13 residues. CDR3 loop: CASSSGLHYEQYF. CDR3 coding DNA: TGTGCCAGCAGCTCGGGACTACACTACGAGCAGTACTTC.

The chain employs TRBV6-5 and TRBJ2-5; D may match TRBD1 or TRBD2 (5 bases each). The germline V and J ends were trimmed by 2 bases and 1 base, with 5 bases remaining between them. CDR3 length equals 13 residues. The germline V gene encodes CDR1 MNHEY and CDR2 SVGAGI. The CDR3 reads CASSYGGQETQYF. The CDR3 bases are TGTGCCAGCAGTTACGGGGGCCAAGAGACCCAGTACTTC.

The chain is built from TRBV4-3 and TRBJ2-1; the D gene is possibly TRBD1 (6 bases). The germline V and J ends were trimmed by 4 bases and 5 bases, with 12 bases remaining between them. CDR1 is LGHNA, CDR2 YSLEER, per germline. There are 14 residues in the CDR3. CDR3 residues: CASSRDKINNEQFF. The CDR3 region has the DNA TGCGCCAGCAGCCGGGACAAAATTAACAATGAGCAGTTCTTC.

This clonotype occurred many times. V and J are TRBV12-5 and TRBJ2-5; D unclear. The CDR3 is made up of 11 amino acids. V was trimmed by 7 bases and J by 1 base, leaving 4 bases between them. Germline CDR1 and CDR2: LGHNT and FRNRAP. In DNA form, the CDR3 reads TGTGCTAGTGCTTTCCAAGAGACCCAGTACTTC. Translated, it gives CASAFQETQYF.

This sequence joins TRBV7-6 and TRBJ2-2; D may be TRBD2 (6 bases). Germline V gives CDR1 SGHVS, CDR2 FNYEAQ. The CDR3 has 14 residues. V dropped 4 bases and J dropped 6 bases, with 12 bases sitting between them. The CDR3 region has the DNA TGTGCCAGCAGCTCTAGACTAGACTCCGGGGAGCTGTTTTTT. This gives the protein CASSSRLDSGELFF.

This clonotype was seen only a few times. The CDR3 DNA is TGTGCCAGCAGTTATACAGGGCCAAATCAGCCCCAGCATTTT. Protein product: CASSYTGPNQPQHF. The chain has TRBV28 and TRBJ1-5, with D perhaps matching TRBD1 (6 bases). The CDR3 consists of 14 residues. Germline assignment: CDR1 MDHEN and CDR2 SYDVKM. Trimming took 4 bases from V and 4 from J, leaving 11 bases between them. The whole variable domain, remainder taken from reference TRBV28 and TRBJ1-5, is DVKVTQSSRYLVKRTGEKVFLECVQDMDHENMFWYRQDPGLGLRLIYFSYDVKMKEKGDIPEGYSVSREKKERFSLILESASTNQTSMYLCASSYTGPNQPQHFGDGTRLSIL.

The CDR3 nucleotides read TGTGCCAGCAGCAAAAAGGGATCAGGGGGCCCTACGGATGGCTACACCTTC. Translated, it gives CASSKKGSGGPTDGYTF. The gene calls are TRBV21-1 and TRBJ1-2; the table's D call, TRBD1, was not checked against the DNA. TRBV21-1 is tagged as a pseudogene. This CDR3 has 17 residues.